This TCR beta chain emerged from a study of shared clonotypes between healthy human individuals. Study-level information: Participating donors consisted of two women and a few men aged 18 to 49.

The naive CD8 fraction comprised CD45RO-negative cells positively selected for CCR7 and excluded terminally differentiated effector memory CD45RA+ cells. Some clones are missing from TCRdb's copy, which holds only in-frame ones; the method was immunoSEQ multiplex PCR. The data contain 800,000 to 950,000 clones, roughly 96% of them singletons. This CDR3 spans 17 amino acids. The V gene lost 2 bases and the J gene lost 5 bases, with 19 bases spanning the gap. CDR1 is MNHNS and CDR2 is SASEGT in the germline V gene. The chain carries TRBV6-1 and TRBJ1-5; D is perhaps TRBD1 (6 bases). The sequence derives from a man aged 25-40 years in good health. The specimen was naive CD8+ T cells sorted from blood. The CDR3 bases are TGTGCCAGCAGTGAATGGGCTGGGGGGGGCGCCTATCAGCCCCAGCATTTT. Amino acid sequence: CASSEWAGGGAYQPQHF.